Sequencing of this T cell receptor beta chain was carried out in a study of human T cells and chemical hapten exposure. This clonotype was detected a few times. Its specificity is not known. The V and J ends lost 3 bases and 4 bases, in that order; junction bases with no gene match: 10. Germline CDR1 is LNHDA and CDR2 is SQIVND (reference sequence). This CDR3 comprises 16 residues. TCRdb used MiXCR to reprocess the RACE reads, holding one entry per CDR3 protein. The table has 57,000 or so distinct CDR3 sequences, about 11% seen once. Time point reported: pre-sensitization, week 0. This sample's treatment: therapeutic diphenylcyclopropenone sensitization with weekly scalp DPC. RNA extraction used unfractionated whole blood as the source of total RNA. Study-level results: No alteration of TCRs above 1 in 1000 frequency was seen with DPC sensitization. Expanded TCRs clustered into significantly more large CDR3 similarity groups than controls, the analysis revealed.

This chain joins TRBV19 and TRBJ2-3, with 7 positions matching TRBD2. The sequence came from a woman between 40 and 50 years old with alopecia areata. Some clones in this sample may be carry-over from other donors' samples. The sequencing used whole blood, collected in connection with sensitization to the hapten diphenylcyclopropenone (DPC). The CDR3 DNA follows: TGTGCCAGTAGTATCAGGGCGGCGGGAGCCGCAGATACGCAGTATTTT. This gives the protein CASSIRAAGAADTQYF.